The 25 T cell receptor beta chains below come from one sample, sequenced in a study of CD8+CD57+ T cells in acquired aplastic anemia. Both TCR beta VDJ combination and CDR3 sequence profiling were carried out. Genomic DNA was the template for this profiling. TCRdb passed the reads through MiXCR, listing each CDR3 protein once. The table has a few hundred thousand distinct CDR3 sequences, almost 50% seen once. It was patients with CD8+CD57+ cell expansion by flow cytometry who were chosen for sequencing. The sample taken for sequencing was sorted CD4+, CD8+, or CD8+CD57+ T cells (not recorded which) from PBMCs. These TCRs come from a human donor with aplastic anemia.

This chain connects TRBV29-1 to TRBJ2-7; TRBD1 might be the D (5 bases). The CDR3 length is 13 residues. The V end lost 7 bases, the J end lost 3 bases, and 16 bases lay between the germline ends. Germline V gene sequence: CDR1 SQVTM, CDR2 ANQGSEA. The CDR3 reads CSALGDPDYEQYF. DNA for the CDR3: TGCAGCGCCCTAGGGGATCCGGACTACGAGCAGTACTTC.

Note on this clonotype: This may come from a read error, since a much larger clone is one base off. The chain has TRBV7-3 and TRBJ2-7; tentative D call: TRBD2 (7 bases). From germline, CDR1 is SGHTA and CDR2 FQGTGA. This CDR3 spans 16 amino acids. The CDR3 DNA sequence: TGCGCCAGCAGCCAAGATAGGGGGGGCTCTTACAATGAGCAGTACTTC. It yields the protein CASSQDRGGSYNEQYF.

There are many counts of this clonotype. This chain uses TRBV9 with TRBJ1-2; D remains unclear. The length of the CDR3 is 14 residues. Trimming left V 0 bases short and J 6 bases short, with 12 bases between. In germline, CDR1 is SGDLS, CDR2 YYNGEE. CDR3 loop: CASSVEVGEDGYTF. In DNA, the CDR3 is TGTGCCAGCAGCGTAGAGGTGGGAGAGGATGGCTACACCTTC. The entire variable domain, with the rest obtained from reference TRBV9 and TRBJ1-2, is as follows: DSGVTQTPKHLITATGQRVTLRCSPRSGDLSVYWYQQSLDQGLQFLIQYYNGEERAKGNILERFSAQQFPDLHSELNLSSLELGDSALYFCASSVEVGEDGYTFGSGTRLTVV.

The chain uses TRBV20-1 and TRBJ2-5; possibly TRBD2 for D (5 bases). Germline V gene data show CDR1 as DFQATT and CDR2 as SNEGSKA (reference sequence). V lost 2 bases, J lost 3 bases, and 19 bases lay in between. This CDR3 has 16 amino acids. The CDR3 spells CSARTGIGTGEETQYF. The CDR3 nucleotides are TGCAGTGCTAGAACGGGGATCGGAACCGGGGAAGAGACCCAGTACTTC.

The chain links TRBV12-3 or TRBV12-4 to TRBJ2-7; no definite D call. The germline V and J ends were trimmed by 2 bases and 7 bases, with 12 bases remaining between them. The CDR3 has 13 amino acids. The CDR3 bases are TGTGCCAGCAGTTTAACGGAACTCGGGGAGCAGTACTTC. This sequence encodes CASSLTELGEQYF.

A few counts support this clonotype. V usage is TRBV28 and J usage is TRBJ1-5, with D hard to call. The V end was cut by 2 bases, the J end by 0 bases, with 5 bases between. The germline V gene has CDR1 MDHEN and CDR2 SYDVKM. This CDR3 is built from 14 residues. The CDR3: CASSLPSSNQPQHF. Written as DNA, the CDR3 is TGTGCCAGCAGTTTACCCAGTAGCAATCAGCCCCAGCATTTT.

The chain has TRBV7-9 and TRBJ2-5, with 10 bases fitting TRBD2. Losses at the gene ends were 2 bases for V and 4 bases for J; bases not matched to a gene: 10. The CDR3 consists of 17 residues. The V gene's germline CDR1 is SEHNR and CDR2 FQNEAQ (reference sequence). As DNA, the CDR3 is TGTGCCAGCAGCTTAAAGCGGGAGGGGGGCAGGGCAGAGACCCAGTACTTC. Its protein product is CASSLKREGGRAETQYF.

This clonotype was seen many times. The chain joins TRBV19 to TRBJ1-6; D not resolved. V was cut by 6 bases and J by 7 bases, with 7 bases left in between. CDR1 and CDR2 from the germline V gene are LNHDA and SQIVND (reference sequence). CDR3 size: 12 residues. Here the CDR3 reads CASSLDNSPLHF. CDR3 coding DNA: TGTGCCAGTAGCCTAGACAATTCACCCCTCCACTTT.

The table lists this clonotype with many counts. The J gene is TRBJ1-1, the V gene TRBV5-1; TRBD1 is a possible D gene (5 bases). CDR3 length equals 15 residues. Germline CDR1 is SGHRS and CDR2 is YFSETQ. V was shortened by 0 bases and J by 0 bases, with 9 bases between the two germline ends. CDR3 bases: TGCGCCAGCAGCTTGGTAGACAGAATGAACACTGAAGCTTTCTTT. This translates into CASSLVDRMNTEAFF.

This chain connects TRBV7-2 to TRBJ2-5; D is unresolved. The CDR3 has 13 amino acids. The germline V gene has CDR1 SGHTA and CDR2 FQGNSA. V was shortened by 3 bases and J by 5 bases, with 10 bases between the two germline ends. DNA for the CDR3: TGTGCCAGCAGCTTCTCCAGCGCCGAGACCCAGTACTTC. It is translated as CASSFSSAETQYF.

The J gene is TRBJ1-2, the V gene TRBV29-1; 7 bases map to TRBD1. Trimming removed 6 bases from V and 5 bases from J; junction bases left unmatched: 9. Germline CDR1 SQVTM, CDR2 ANQGSEA. This CDR3 comprises 13 residues. In DNA form, the CDR3 reads TGCAGCGTACCAAGGACAGGCGAATATGGCTACACCTTC. It codes for CSVPRTGEYGYTF. Variable domain in full (rest from reference TRBV29-1 and TRBJ1-2): SAVISQKPSRDICQRGTSLTIQCQVDSQVTMMFWYRQQPGQSLTLIATANQGSEATYESGFVIDKFPISRPNLTFSTLTVSNMSPEDSSIYLCSVPRTGEYGYTFGSGTRLTVV.

Note on this clonotype: A much larger clone lies a single base off, so this may be a read error. The V and J genes are TRBV2 and TRBJ1-4; 8 nucleotides agree with TRBD1. The V gene's germline CDR1 is SNHLY and CDR2 FYNNEI. The CDR3 has 18 amino acids. CDR3 sequence reads: CASSEGYLMRQGTEILFF. For the CDR3, the DNA is TGTGCCAGCAGTGAGGGGTATTTGATGAGACAGGGGACTGAAATACTGTTTTTT.

This clonotype has at least ten counts. The rearrangement uses TRBV29-1 and TRBJ2-7; TRBD1 might be the D (6 bases). CDR1 is SQVTM and CDR2 is ANQGSEA in the germline V gene. There are 13 residues in the CDR3. The V gene lost 4 bases and the J gene lost 3 bases, with 13 bases spanning the gap. The CDR3, as DNA: TGCAGCGTTGCAGGGGAAGAAGTCTACGAGCAGTACTTC. This codes for CSVAGEEVYEQYF.

This clonotype was picked up many times. The chain combines TRBV7-3 with TRBJ2-2; TRBD1 agrees at 8 bases. Germline CDR1 and CDR2: SGHTA and FQGTGA. Trimming at V came to 5 bases and at J to 0 bases, leaving 5 bases not matched to a gene. The CDR3 runs 16 residues. CDR3 region: CASSLRGPTNTGELFF. The CDR3, as DNA: TGTGCCAGCAGCCTCAGGGGGCCCACGAACACCGGGGAGCTGTTTTTT.

The chain couples TRBV18 to TRBJ2-3, with TRBD2 as a possible D gene (6 bases). Per germline, CDR1 KGHSH and CDR2 LQKENI. The V gene lost 0 bases and the J gene lost 2 bases, with 9 bases spanning the gap. The CDR3 has 15 amino acids. The CDR3 DNA sequence: TGTGCCAGCTCACCACCGGCGGGGTACACAGATACGCAGTATTTT. It codes for CASSPPAGYTDTQYF.

The V call is TRBV19, the J call TRBJ2-7, with D possibly being TRBD1 or TRBD2 (6 bases each). V was clipped by 5 bases and J by 0 bases, with 20 bases between them. The V gene's germline CDR1 is LNHDA and CDR2 SQIVND (reference sequence). The CDR3 has 17 amino acids. The CDR3 loop reads CASSASSGATSSYEQYF. The DNA for the CDR3 is TGTGCCAGTAGTGCGTCGTCGGGGGCTACCAGCTCCTACGAGCAGTACTTC.

This sequence joins TRBV12-3 or TRBV12-4 and TRBJ2-7; D not resolved. V was trimmed by 7 bases and J by 0 bases, leaving 10 bases between them. There are 13 residues in the CDR3. CDR3 DNA sequence: TGTGCCAGCAAGGGCCCTAGCTCCTACGAGCAGTACTTC. Translated, it gives CASKGPSSYEQYF.

Note on this clonotype: With a much larger clone just one base away, this may be a read error. This rearrangement joins TRBV20-1 to TRBJ2-3; unclear D gene. The germline CDR1 and CDR2 sequences are DFQATT and SNEGSKA (reference sequence). The CDR3 is 11 residues long. V lost 4 bases and J 4 bases, leaving 6 bases between the germline ends. This CDR3 is CSAIVADTQYF. The CDR3 DNA reads as TGCAGTGCTATCGTAGCAGATACGCAGTATTTT.

The sample holds many counts of this clonotype. The chain uses TRBV5-1 and TRBJ1-4; TRBD1 matches at 7 bases. CDR1 and CDR2 (germline): SGHRS, YFSETQ. J was trimmed by 8 bases and V by 1 base; bases with no gene match: 14. CDR3 length: 17 amino acids. Here the CDR3 reads CASSLTGQPTGWEKLFF. The CDR3 DNA follows: TGCGCCAGCAGCTTGACGGGACAGCCGACGGGGTGGGAAAAACTGTTTTTT.

The chain carries TRBV7-2 and TRBJ2-1; 9 bases agree with TRBD1. Germline loops: CDR1 SGHTA, CDR2 FQGNSA. The CDR3 sequence is 16 residues long. Unmatched junction bases numbered 7, after V lost 4 bases and J lost 3 bases. The DNA of the CDR3 is TGTGCCAGCAGCTCTCGAGCGGGACAGGGCTACAATGAGCAGTTCTTC. Protein product: CASSSRAGQGYNEQFF.

A note on this clonotype: This may be a read error: a much more frequent sequence differs by one nucleotide. The chain combines TRBV7-9 with TRBJ2-3; maybe TRBD1 (5 bases). V was shortened by 5 bases and J by 0 bases, with 15 bases between the two germline ends. From germline, CDR1 is SEHNR and CDR2 FQNEAQ (reference sequence). The CDR3 is made up of 16 amino acids. The CDR3 bases are TGTGCCAGCAGCCCCCTCCCAGGGTCTAGCACAGATACGCAGTATTTT. It yields the protein CASSPLPGSSTDTQYF. The whole variable domain, filled in from reference TRBV7-9 and TRBJ2-3, reads DTGVSQNPRHKITKRGQNVTFRCDPISEHNRLYWYRQTLGQGPEFLTYFQNEAQLEKSRLLSDRFSAERPKGSFSTLEIQRTEQGDSAMYLCASSPLPGSSTDTQYFGPGTRLTVL.

This clonotype occurred many times. The genes are TRBV6-2 or TRBV6-3 and TRBJ1-5; unclear D gene. The CDR3 contains 16 residues. With 4 bases removed from V and 0 bases from J, the gap between germline ends came to 13 bases. The germline V gene encodes CDR1 MNHEY and CDR2 SVGEGT. The CDR3 spells CASSSMPGNSNQPQHF. The DNA of the CDR3 is TGTGCCAGCAGTTCCATGCCGGGCAATAGCAATCAGCCCCAGCATTTT.

The rearrangement links TRBV27 to TRBJ2-5; D gene ambiguous. The CDR3 consists of 14 residues. V was trimmed by 0 bases and J by 2 bases, leaving 7 bases between them. The germline gives CDR1 MNHEY, CDR2 SMNVEV (reference sequence). The CDR3 sequence: CASSLSFGQETQYF. The CDR3 DNA reads as TGTGCCAGCAGTTTATCTTTTGGACAAGAGACCCAGTACTTC.

This clonotype was counted many times. The chain couples TRBV29-1 to TRBJ1-6, with TRBD1 matching over 9 bases. There are 13 residues in the CDR3. Trimming cost V 6 bases and J 7 bases; bases outside gene matches: 4. Germline CDR1 and CDR2: SQVTM and ANQGSEA. The DNA for the CDR3 is TGCAGCGTGTCGGACAGGGGAAATTCACCCCTCCACTTT. It encodes CSVSDRGNSPLHF.

The table lists this clonotype with a few counts. The chain is built from TRBV2 and TRBJ1-6; maybe TRBD1 (5 bases). There are 13 residues in the CDR3. Trimming took 1 base from V and 7 from J, leaving 5 bases between them. Germline V gene lookup returns CDR1 SNHLY and CDR2 FYNNEI. The CDR3 loop reads CASSEGGNSPLHF. The CDR3 DNA follows: TGTGCCAGCAGTGAAGGGGGCAATTCACCCCTCCACTTT.